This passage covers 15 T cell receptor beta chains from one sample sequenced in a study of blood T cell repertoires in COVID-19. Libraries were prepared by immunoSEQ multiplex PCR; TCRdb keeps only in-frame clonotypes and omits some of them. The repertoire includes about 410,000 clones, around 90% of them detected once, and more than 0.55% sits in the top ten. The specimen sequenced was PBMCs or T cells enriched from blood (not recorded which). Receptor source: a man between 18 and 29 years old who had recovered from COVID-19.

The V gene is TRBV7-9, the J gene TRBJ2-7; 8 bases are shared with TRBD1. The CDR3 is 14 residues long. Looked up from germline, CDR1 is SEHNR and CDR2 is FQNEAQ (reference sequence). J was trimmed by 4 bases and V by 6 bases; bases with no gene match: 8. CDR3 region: CASSLGTGRYEQYF. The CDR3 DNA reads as TGTGCCAGCAGTTTGGGGACAGGACGATACGAGCAGTACTTC.

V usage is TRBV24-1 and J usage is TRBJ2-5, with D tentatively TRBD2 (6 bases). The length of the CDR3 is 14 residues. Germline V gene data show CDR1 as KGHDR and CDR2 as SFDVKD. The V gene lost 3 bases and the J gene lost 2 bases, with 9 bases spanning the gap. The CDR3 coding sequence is TGTGCCACCAGTGATACTGGAGGGCAAGAGACCCAGTACTTC. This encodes CATSDTGGQETQYF.

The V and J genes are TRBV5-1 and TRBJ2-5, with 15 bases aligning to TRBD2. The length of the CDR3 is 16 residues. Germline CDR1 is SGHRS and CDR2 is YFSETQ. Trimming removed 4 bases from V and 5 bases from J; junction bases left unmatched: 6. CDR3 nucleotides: TGCGCCAGCAGCCCCGGACTAGCGGGAGGGGGGGAGACCCAGTACTTC. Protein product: CASSPGLAGGGETQYF. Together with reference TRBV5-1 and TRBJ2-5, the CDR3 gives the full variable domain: KAGVTQTPRYLIKTRGQQVTLSCSPISGHRSVSWYQQTPGQGLQFLFEYFSETQRNKGNFPGRFSGRQFSNSRSEMNVSTLELGDSALYLCASSPGLAGGGETQYFGPGTRLLVL.

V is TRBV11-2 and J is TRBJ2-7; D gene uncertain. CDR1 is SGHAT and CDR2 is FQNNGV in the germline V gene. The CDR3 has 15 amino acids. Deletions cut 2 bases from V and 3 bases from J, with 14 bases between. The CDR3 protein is CASSLSGSTIYEQYF. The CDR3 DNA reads TGTGCCAGCAGCTTATCGGGTTCCACGATCTACGAGCAGTACTTC.

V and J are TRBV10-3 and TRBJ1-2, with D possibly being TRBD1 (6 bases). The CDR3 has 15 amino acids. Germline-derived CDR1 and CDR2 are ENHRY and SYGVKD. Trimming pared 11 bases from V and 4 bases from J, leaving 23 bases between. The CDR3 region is CAVRPSGERAYGYTF. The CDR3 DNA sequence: TGTGCCGTACGTCCCTCAGGGGAGAGGGCCTATGGCTACACCTTC.

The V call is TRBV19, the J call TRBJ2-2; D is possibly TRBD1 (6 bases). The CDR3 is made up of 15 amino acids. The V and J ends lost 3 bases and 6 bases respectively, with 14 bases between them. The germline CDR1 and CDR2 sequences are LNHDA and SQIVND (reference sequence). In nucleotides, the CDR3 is TGTGCCAGTAGTATTTTTTCAGGGGTCCCCGGGGAGCTGTTTTTT. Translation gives CASSIFSGVPGELFF.

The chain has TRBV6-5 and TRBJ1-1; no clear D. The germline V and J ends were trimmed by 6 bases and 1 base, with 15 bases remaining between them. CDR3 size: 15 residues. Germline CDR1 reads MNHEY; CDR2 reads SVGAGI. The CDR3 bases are TGTGCCAGCAGGACTGGGATAGGGAGGAACACTGAAGCTTTCTTT. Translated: CASRTGIGRNTEAFF.

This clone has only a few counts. The CDR3 bases are TGCGCCAGCAGCTTGGAGGCTAGCGGTGTGAATGAGCAGTTCTTC. Translation: CASSLEASGVNEQFF. The chain carries TRBV5-1 and TRBJ2-1; 7 positions agree with TRBD2. The V and J ends lost 0 bases and 7 bases, in that order; junction bases with no gene match: 7. Germline V lookup: CDR1 SGHRS, CDR2 YFSETQ. The CDR3 runs to 15 residues. Full variable domain (missing parts from reference TRBV5-1 and TRBJ2-1): KAGVTQTPRYLIKTRGQQVTLSCSPISGHRSVSWYQQTPGQGLQFLFEYFSETQRNKGNFPGRFSGRQFSNSRSEMNVSTLELGDSALYLCASSLEASGVNEQFFGPGTRLTVL.

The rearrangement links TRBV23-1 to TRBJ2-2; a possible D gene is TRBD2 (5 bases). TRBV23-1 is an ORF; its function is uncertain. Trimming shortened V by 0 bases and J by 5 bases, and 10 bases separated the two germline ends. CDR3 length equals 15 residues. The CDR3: CASSQSPGGTGELFF. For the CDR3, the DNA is TGCGCCAGCAGTCAATCGCCAGGAGGTACCGGGGAGCTGTTTTTT.

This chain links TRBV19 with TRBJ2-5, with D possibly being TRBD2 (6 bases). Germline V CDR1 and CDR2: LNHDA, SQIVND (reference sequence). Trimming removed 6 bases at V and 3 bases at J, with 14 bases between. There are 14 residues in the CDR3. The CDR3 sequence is CASSKPGEEETQYF. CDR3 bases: TGTGCCAGTAGCAAACCGGGGGAAGAAGAGACCCAGTACTTC.

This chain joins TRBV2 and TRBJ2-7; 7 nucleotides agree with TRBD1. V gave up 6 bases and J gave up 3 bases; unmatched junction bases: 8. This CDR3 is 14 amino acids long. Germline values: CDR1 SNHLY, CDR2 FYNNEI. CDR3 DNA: TGTGCCAGCAGGCCCCCCGCAGGGGGCTACGAGCAGTACTTC. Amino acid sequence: CASRPPAGGYEQYF.

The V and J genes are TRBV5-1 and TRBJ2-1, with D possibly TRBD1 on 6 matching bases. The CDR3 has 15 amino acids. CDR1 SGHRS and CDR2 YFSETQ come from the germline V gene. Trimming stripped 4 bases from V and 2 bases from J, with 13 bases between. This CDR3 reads CASSGFGTTYNEQFF. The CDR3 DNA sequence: TGCGCCAGCAGCGGGTTCGGGACAACCTACAATGAGCAGTTCTTC. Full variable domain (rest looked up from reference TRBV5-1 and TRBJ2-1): KAGVTQTPRYLIKTRGQQVTLSCSPISGHRSVSWYQQTPGQGLQFLFEYFSETQRNKGNFPGRFSGRQFSNSRSEMNVSTLELGDSALYLCASSGFGTTYNEQFFGPGTRLTVL.

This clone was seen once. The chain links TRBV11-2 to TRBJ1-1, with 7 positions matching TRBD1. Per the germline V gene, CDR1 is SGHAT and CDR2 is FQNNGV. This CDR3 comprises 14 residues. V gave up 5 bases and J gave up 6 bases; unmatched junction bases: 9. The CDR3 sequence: CASSVITGVAEAFF. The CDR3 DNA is TGTGCCAGCAGCGTAATCACAGGGGTCGCTGAAGCTTTCTTT.

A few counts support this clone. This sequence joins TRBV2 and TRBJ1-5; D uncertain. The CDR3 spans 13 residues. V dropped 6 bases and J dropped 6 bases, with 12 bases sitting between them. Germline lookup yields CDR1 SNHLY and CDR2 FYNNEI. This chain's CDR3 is CASRLEGSQPQHF. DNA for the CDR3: TGTGCCAGCAGGTTAGAGGGTTCTCAGCCCCAGCATTTT.

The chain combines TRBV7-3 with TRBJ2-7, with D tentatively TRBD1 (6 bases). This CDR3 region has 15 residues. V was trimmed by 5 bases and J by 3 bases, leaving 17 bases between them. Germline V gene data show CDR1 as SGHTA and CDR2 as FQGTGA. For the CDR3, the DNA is TGTGCCAGCAGCCTTATAATCGGGACAAACTACGAGCAGTACTTC. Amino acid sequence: CASSLIIGTNYEQYF.